This is a list of T cell receptor beta chains from one sample in a study of cytomegalovirus exposure and HLA in healthy donors. Some clones are missing from TCRdb's copy, which holds only in-frame ones; the method was immunoSEQ multiplex PCR. The sample contains around 200,000 clones, approximately 82% of which appear only once. Material: PBMCs. The receptors originated from a middle-aged woman in good health and CMV-seronegative. Each CDR3 is given with its conserved first and last residue. The D gene is left open where the match is weak. Where a row states a size, it is once, few, many or the class of an expanded clone; other rows omit it.

>TRBV25-1|TRBJ1-2|NA|TRBD1
TGTGCCAGCAGTGAATCCCTGACAGGGAGCTATGGCTACACCTTC
CASSESLTGSYGYTF
>TRBV27|TRBJ1-5|once|TRBD1
TGTGCCAGCAGTTTATCGACAGGGTACCAGCCCCAGCATTTT
CASSLSTGYQPQHF
>TRBV27|TRBJ2-1|NA|TRBD1
TGTGCCAGCAGACAGGGGAACGGGTTCAATGAGCAGTTCTTC
CASRQGNGFNEQFF
>TRBV5-3|TRBJ2-6|NA|NA
TGTGCCAGAAGCTTCAGCGGTTCTGGGGCCAACGTCCTGACTTTC
CARSFSGSGANVLTF
>TRBV30|TRBJ2-1|NA|TRBD2
TGTGCCTGGAGGGGGGGACTAGCGCTGAGCTCCTACAATGAGCAGTTCTTC
CAWRGGLALSSYNEQFF
>TRBV2|TRBJ2-1|NA|NA
TGTGCCAGCAGTGAATTGGGCGGGGTACACTATGAGCAGTTCTTC
CASSELGGVHYEQFF
>TRBV25-1|TRBJ2-5|NA|NA
TGTGCCAGCAGTAATACAGAGACCCGGTACTTC
CASSNTETRYF
>TRBV5-4|TRBJ2-2|NA|NA
TGTGCCAGCAGCTTGGGTGCAGCGAACACCGGGGAGCTGTTTTTT
CASSLGAANTGELFF
>TRBV6-6|TRBJ1-6|few|TRBD1
TGTGCCAGCAGCCAGGGGGCCGCACTGCTACATTCACCCCTCCACTTT
CASSQGAALLHSPLHF
>TRBV19|TRBJ1-5|NA|NA
TGTGCCAGTAGTCCCACAAATCAGCCCCAGCATTTT
CASSPTNQPQHF
>TRBV6-1|TRBJ2-2|NA|TRBD1
TGTGCCAGCAGTGGCGGGCAGGGGACAGTGAACACCGGGGAGCTGTTTTTT
CASSGGQGTVNTGELFF
>TRBV28|TRBJ1-1|NA|NA
TGTGCCAGCACCCTCCAGCGGAACACTGAAGCTTTCTTT
CASTLQRNTEAFF
>TRBV6-4|TRBJ1-1|NA|NA
TGTGCCAGCAGTCTTAGACAGTGGGAGGCTGAAGCTTTCTTT
CASSLRQWEAEAFF
>TRBV7-3|TRBJ2-2|NA|TRBD1
TGTGCCAGCAGCGCACGGGGGGACAGGGGTTCCGGGGAGCTGTTTTTT
CASSARGDRGSGELFF
>TRBV6-5|TRBJ1-2|NA|TRBD1
TGTGCCAGCACCCCCCAGCGACGGGACAGCTATGGCTACACCTTC
CASTPQRRDSYGYTF
>TRBV5-6|TRBJ1-1|NA|NA
TGTGCCAGCAGCCGGCCGACAGGGAACACTGAAGCTTTCTTT
CASSRPTGNTEAFF
>TRBV10-3|TRBJ1-2|NA|NA
TGTGCCATCAGTGCGGGGGACTATGGCTACACCTTC
CAISAGDYGYTF